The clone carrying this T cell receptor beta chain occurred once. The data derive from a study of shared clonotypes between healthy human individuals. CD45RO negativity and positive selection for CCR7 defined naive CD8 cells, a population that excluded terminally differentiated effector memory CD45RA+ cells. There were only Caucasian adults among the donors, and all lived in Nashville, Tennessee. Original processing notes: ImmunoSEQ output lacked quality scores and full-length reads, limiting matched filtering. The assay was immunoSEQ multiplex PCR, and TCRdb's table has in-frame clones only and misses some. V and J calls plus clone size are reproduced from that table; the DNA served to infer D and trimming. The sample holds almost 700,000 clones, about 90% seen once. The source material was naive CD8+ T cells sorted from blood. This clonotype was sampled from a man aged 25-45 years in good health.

The CDR3 DNA sequence: TGTGCCAGCAGTGAGCGGGTTCTCTACGAGCAGTACTTC. It translates to CASSERVLYEQYF. The V gene is TRBV6-1, the J gene TRBJ2-7, with TRBD2 as a possible D gene (5 bases). Germline V CDR1 and CDR2: MNHNS, SASEGT. CDR3 length equals 13 residues. The V end lost 3 bases, the J end lost 3 bases, and 9 bases lay between the germline ends.